This record looks at one TCR beta chain sequence and its context. Time point of the sample: pretreatment peripheral blood. Measured with immunoSEQ multiplex PCR; TCRdb has only the in-frame clones, and not every one. The sample includes 56,000 or so clones, about 85% of them seen just once. These data originate in a study of PD-L1 blockade in urothelial cancer. This receptor was identified in a man in his 70s with urothelial cancer. The specimen comprised PBMCs, sampled around atezolizumab (anti-PD-L1) treatment.

CDR3 protein: CASSAGFNQPQHF. DNA for the CDR3: TGTGCCAGCAGCGCGGGTTTCAATCAGCCCCAGCATTTT. The chain employs TRBV5-6 and TRBJ1-5; D remains unclear. CDR1 is SGHDT, CDR2 YYEEEE, per germline. The length of the CDR3 is 13 residues. V was clipped by 4 bases and J by 3 bases, with 8 bases between them.